The 30 T cell receptor beta chains listed next were all sequenced from one sample in a study of CD8 T cells in Susac syndrome (dated by TCRdb to between 2018 and 2020). The method was the immunoSEQ multiplex PCR assay. RNA was extracted using the RNeasy kit, and about 0.45 to 1 microgram was reverse transcribed with random hexamers. The raw public data were reprocessed by TCRdb itself: fastp quality trimming at Q25, MiXCR clonotype calling, in-frame beta chains only. Each entry merges the rows of one CDR3 protein and shows their most common DNA and genes. Here the sample has approximately 110,000 distinct CDR3 sequences; 90% to 95% occur a single time. 0.087% of the sample is in the top ten clones. Sample: CD4+ T cells from PBMCs. These receptors were taken from a human donor in good health.

J is TRBJ2-1 and V is TRBV4-2, with 9 bases fitting TRBD2. CDR1 and CDR2 (germline): LGHNA, YNFKEQ. The V segment lost 0 bases and the J segment 5 bases; nucleotides outside the gene matches: 8. This CDR3 is 17 amino acids long. The CDR3, as DNA: TGTGCCAGCAGCCAAGAACTAGCGGGTGATCGAGACAATGAGCAGTTCTTC. It translates to CASSQELAGDRDNEQFF.

The V gene is TRBV5-5, the J gene TRBJ2-7; no clear D gene. CDR1 and CDR2 from the germline V gene are SGHKS and YYEKEE (reference sequence). This CDR3 contains 15 residues. The V end was cut by 4 bases, the J end by 0 bases, with 14 bases between. The CDR3 bases are TGTGCCAGCAGCCCAATGACGGATCCCTCCTACGAGCAGTACTTC. Its translation: CASSPMTDPSYEQYF.

The rearrangement joins TRBV11-2 to TRBJ2-1; D not resolved. V was pared by 6 bases and J by 2 bases, with 14 bases between. Germline CDR1 SGHAT, CDR2 FQNNGV. This CDR3 has 15 amino acids. CDR3 amino acids: CASSLTASPYNEQFF. The CDR3 DNA reads as TGTGCCAGCAGTCTGACTGCATCTCCCTACAATGAGCAGTTCTTC.

The chain is built from TRBV20-1 and TRBJ1-4; D perhaps matches TRBD1 (6 bases). The CDR3 extends over 15 amino acids. The V and J ends lost 1 base and 4 bases respectively, with 13 bases between them. CDR1 is DFQATT, CDR2 SNEGSKA, per germline (reference sequence). For the CDR3, the DNA is TGCAGTGCTAGAGGCCCATCAGGGGTTAATGAAAAACTGTTTTTT. It is translated as CSARGPSGVNEKLFF.

J is TRBJ1-5 and V is TRBV20-1, with 9 nucleotides matching TRBD1. CDR1 DFQATT and CDR2 SNEGSKA come from the germline V gene (reference sequence). Trimming removed 8 bases from V and 5 bases from J; junction bases left unmatched: 7. There are 13 residues in the CDR3. CDR3 bases: TGCAGTACCACAGGGGGCGCAGATCAGCCCCAGCATTTT. It specifies CSTTGGADQPQHF.

The chain carries TRBV7-9 and TRBJ2-1; 9 bases match TRBD2. J was trimmed by 0 bases and V by 10 bases; bases with no gene match: 10. Germline CDR1 reads SEHNR; CDR2 reads FQNEAQ (reference sequence). This CDR3 contains 16 residues. CDR3 in DNA: TGTGCCAAAGGGGGTAGCGGGAGCCCCTCCTACAATGAGCAGTTCTTC. This encodes CAKGGSGSPSYNEQFF.

This clonotype has a handful of counts. This chain connects TRBV18 to TRBJ2-7, with D perhaps matching TRBD1 (5 bases). This CDR3 has 11 residues. Trimming stripped 3 bases from V and 5 bases from J, with 5 bases between. Germline V gene sequence: CDR1 KGHSH, CDR2 LQKENI. The DNA of the CDR3 is TGTGCCAGCTCACCGGGGCACGAGCAGTACTTC. Its translation is CASSPGHEQYF.

A single count supports this clonotype. This rearrangement joins TRBV12-3 or TRBV12-4 to TRBJ2-5; 8 bases line up with TRBD1. The CDR3 contains 12 residues. J lost 5 bases, V lost 6 bases, and 2 bases had no gene match. CDR3 in DNA: TGTGCCAGCAGCAGGGGGCGTGAGACCCAGTACTTC. It specifies CASSRGRETQYF.

This clonotype appeared a single time. The gene calls are TRBV25-1 and TRBJ2-5; 8 nucleotides agree with TRBD2. Germline CDR1 and CDR2: MGHDK and SYGVNS. The J segment lost 5 bases and the V segment lost 5 bases, leaving 10 bases of the junction unmatched. The CDR3 is made up of 15 amino acids. CDR3 coding DNA: TGTGCCAGCAGTACTAGCGGCAGAGCAGGGGAGACCCAGTACTTC. Protein: CASSTSGRAGETQYF.

This clonotype appeared once. The rearrangement uses TRBV12-3 or TRBV12-4 and TRBJ2-7, with 9 bases aligning to TRBD2. This CDR3 spans 17 amino acids. Trimming at V came to 4 bases and at J to 5 bases, leaving 15 bases not matched to a gene. The CDR3 protein is CASSSTLLAGGAHEQYF. In nucleotides, the CDR3 is TGTGCCAGCAGTTCCACCCTCCTGGCGGGAGGGGCCCACGAGCAGTACTTC.

The count of this clonotype is one. The CDR3 coding sequence is TGTGCCAGCTCACCAACCCCAGGGGGCTACGAGCAGTACTTC. Protein product: CASSPTPGGYEQYF. This chain uses TRBV18 with TRBJ2-7, with 7 bases fitting TRBD1. V shed 2 bases, J shed 3 bases, and the junction held 4 bases outside the gene matches. The CDR3 runs to 14 residues. CDR1 and CDR2 (germline): KGHSH, LQKENI.

The CDR3 spells CSARGGASGRVGEQFF. The CDR3 nucleotides read TGCAGTGCTAGAGGGGGGGCTAGCGGGAGGGTTGGGGAGCAGTTCTTC. The chain employs TRBV20-1 and TRBJ2-1; 12 bases align to TRBD2. Germline assignment: CDR1 DFQATT and CDR2 SNEGSKA (reference sequence). Losses at the gene ends were 1 base for V and 10 bases for J; bases not matched to a gene: 11. This CDR3 region has 16 residues.

The CDR3 loop reads CASSIQSAWAGELFF. CDR3 bases: TGTGCCAGCAGTATACAGAGCGCATGGGCCGGGGAGCTGTTTTTT. The chain employs TRBV6-6 and TRBJ2-2; unclear D gene. Trimming stripped 5 bases from V and 6 bases from J, with 16 bases between. The CDR3 covers 15 residues. Germline V gives CDR1 MNHNY, CDR2 SVGAGI (reference sequence).

The rearrangement uses TRBV5-1 and TRBJ2-5; 7 bases match TRBD2. The junction had 17 bases not matched to a gene; V was cut back by 4 bases and J by 5 bases. Germline assignment: CDR1 SGHRS and CDR2 YFSETQ. This CDR3 is built from 17 residues. In nucleotides, the CDR3 is TGCGCCAGCAGCATCGGCGCGGGAGTGCTCTCAAGGGAGACCCAGTACTTC. Protein product: CASSIGAGVLSRETQYF.

The gene calls are TRBV19 and TRBJ1-3, with D perhaps matching TRBD1 (6 bases). CDR1 and CDR2 from the germline V gene are LNHDA and SQIVND (reference sequence). V gave up 6 bases and J gave up 2 bases, with 17 bases separating them. The CDR3 has 16 amino acids. CDR3 coding DNA: TGTGCCAGTAGGTCCGCCGCAGGGGAGGCTGGAAACACCATATATTTT. Protein product: CASRSAAGEAGNTIYF. Based on the CDR3 plus reference TRBV19 and TRBJ1-3, the full variable domain is DGGITQSPKYLFRKEGQNVTLSCEQNLNHDAMYWYRQDPGQGLRLIYYSQIVNDFQKGDIAEGYSVSREKKESFPLTVTSAQKNPTAFYLCASRSAAGEAGNTIYFGEGSWLTVV.

The chain employs TRBV5-6 and TRBJ1-5; 7 positions match TRBD1. From germline, CDR1 is SGHDT and CDR2 YYEEEE. V trimming: 1 base; J trimming: 5 bases; junction bases outside the gene matches: 6. The CDR3 has 15 residues. CDR3 nucleotide sequence: TGTGCCAGCAGCTTGTGGGACAGCAATCATCAGCCCCAGCATTTT. As protein: CASSLWDSNHQPQHF.

The CDR3 DNA reads TGTGCCAGCGGGCCGACTAGCGGGTCCTCCTACGAGCAGTACTTC. Translation: CASGPTSGSSYEQYF. The rearrangement joins TRBV25-1 to TRBJ2-7; 10 bases align to TRBD2. The CDR3 has 15 residues. The junction had 7 bases not matched to a gene; V was cut back by 8 bases and J by 0 bases. CDR1 MGHDK and CDR2 SYGVNS come from the germline V gene.

The genes are TRBV24-1 and TRBJ2-1, with 11 bases fitting TRBD1. The germline gives CDR1 KGHDR, CDR2 SFDVKD. V lost 4 bases, J lost 3 bases, and 4 bases stayed unmatched. This CDR3 has 16 amino acids. CDR3 protein: CATSESGQGVYNEQFF. The CDR3 nucleotides read TGTGCCACCAGTGAATCGGGACAGGGGGTCTACAATGAGCAGTTCTTC.

The chain is built from TRBV5-4 and TRBJ1-1, with D uncertain. Trimming took 0 bases from V and 1 from J, leaving 10 bases between them. CDR1 and CDR2 from the germline V gene are SGHNT and YYREEE (reference sequence). This CDR3 spans 15 amino acids. CDR3 amino acids: CASSLVGRENTEAFF. The CDR3, as DNA: TGTGCCAGCAGCTTGGTTGGACGGGAGAACACTGAAGCTTTCTTT.

The V gene is TRBV5-4, the J gene TRBJ1-2; D is uncertain. The CDR3 consists of 15 residues. Between the trimmed V and J ends, which lost 3 bases and 4 bases, there was a span of 16 bases. Germline CDR1 is SGHNT and CDR2 is YYREEE (reference sequence). In nucleotides, the CDR3 is TGTGCCAGCAGCTCTTATGCGACCCCTAGCTATGGCTACACCTTC. Translation gives CASSSYATPSYGYTF.

The V gene is TRBV29-1, the J gene TRBJ2-7, with D perhaps TRBD1 (6 bases). The CDR3 consists of 13 residues. Germline-derived CDR1 and CDR2 are SQVTM and ANQGSEA. V dropped 6 bases and J dropped 3 bases, with 15 bases sitting between them. This CDR3 is CSVQQGPGYEQYF. The DNA of the CDR3 is TGCAGCGTCCAACAGGGCCCGGGCTACGAGCAGTACTTC.

The chain is built from TRBV12-3 or TRBV12-4 and TRBJ2-2; D is possibly TRBD2 (6 bases). CDR3 size: 13 residues. V was pared by 3 bases and J by 8 bases, with 10 bases between. The chain's CDR3 is CASSFTGAGELFF. The DNA for the CDR3 is TGTGCCAGCAGTTTCACGGGAGCGGGGGAGCTGTTTTTT.

The rearrangement joins TRBV27 to TRBJ2-7, with 10 bases lining up with TRBD2. Germline CDR1 is MNHEY and CDR2 is SMNVEV (reference sequence). V shed 4 bases, J shed 3 bases, and the junction held 9 bases outside the gene matches. CDR3 size: 16 residues. CDR3 protein: CASSSPMSGRGYEQYF. CDR3 DNA: TGTGCCAGCAGTTCCCCGATGAGCGGGAGGGGCTACGAGCAGTACTTC.

The chain employs TRBV19 and TRBJ2-6; D gene uncertain. V lost 1 base and J 0 bases, leaving 7 bases between the germline ends. Per the germline V gene, CDR1 is LNHDA and CDR2 is SQIVND (reference sequence). There are 16 residues in the CDR3. The CDR3 reads CASSIVRFSGANVLTF. DNA for the CDR3: TGTGCCAGTAGTATAGTAAGATTCTCTGGGGCCAACGTCCTGACTTTC.

The J gene is TRBJ1-1, the V gene TRBV3-1; 8 nucleotides agree with TRBD1. Per germline, CDR1 LGHDT and CDR2 YNNKEL (reference sequence). This CDR3 region has 15 residues. V gave up 3 bases and J gave up 3 bases; unmatched junction bases: 6. CDR3 coding DNA: TGTGCCAGCAGCCATTACCTGACAGGGGACACTGAAGCTTTCTTT. As protein: CASSHYLTGDTEAFF. The full variable domain, its missing parts supplied by reference TRBV3-1 and TRBJ1-1, is DTAVSQTPKYLVTQMGNDKSIKCEQNLGHDTMYWYKQDSKKFLKIMFSYNNKELIINETVPNRFSPKSPDKAHLNLHINSLELGDSAVYFCASSHYLTGDTEAFFGQGTRLTVV.

The chain links TRBV27 to TRBJ2-7, with 7 bases identical to TRBD1. J gave up 11 bases and V 5 bases, and 15 bases lay outside the gene matches. The germline V gene encodes CDR1 MNHEY and CDR2 SMNVEV (reference sequence). The CDR3 contains 14 residues. The CDR3 protein is CASSLTGDVPTEYF. The CDR3 DNA is TGTGCCAGCAGTCTAACAGGGGACGTTCCTACGGAGTACTTC.

This chain joins TRBV5-4 and TRBJ2-2; either TRBD1 or TRBD2 may supply D (5 bases each). The CDR3 spans 16 residues. V dropped 3 bases and J dropped 0 bases, with 12 bases sitting between them. The V gene's germline CDR1 is SGHNT and CDR2 YYREEE (reference sequence). The CDR3 coding sequence is TGTGCCAGCAGCTCGGCCGGGACCACGAACACCGGGGAGCTGTTTTTT. As protein: CASSSAGTTNTGELFF. Supplemented by reference TRBV5-4 and TRBJ2-2, the full variable domain reads ETGVTQSPTHLIKTRGQQVTLRCSSQSGHNTVSWYQQALGQGPQFIFQYYREEENGRGNFPPRFSGLQFPNYSSELNVNALELDDSALYLCASSSAGTTNTGELFFGEGSRLTVL.

The V call is TRBV6-6, the J call TRBJ2-3; 10 positions match TRBD1. Germline CDR1 reads MNHNY; CDR2 reads SVGAGI (reference sequence). CDR3 length equals 16 residues. Trimming removed 5 bases from V and 4 bases from J; junction bases left unmatched: 9. CDR3 sequence: CASSRRDRGGSDTQYF. CDR3 nucleotide sequence: TGTGCCAGCAGTCGCCGGGACAGGGGAGGCTCAGATACGCAGTATTTT.

The chain combines TRBV10-3 with TRBJ2-3, with D unresolved. The CDR3 is made up of 12 amino acids. The ends were cut back, 0 bases at V and 5 bases at J, with 3 bases in the middle. Germline CDR1 and CDR2: ENHRY and SYGVKD. CDR3: CAISESEDTQYF. CDR3 DNA: TGTGCCATCAGTGAGTCGGAAGATACGCAGTATTTT.

This chain uses TRBV7-2 with TRBJ2-2; the D call may be TRBD1 or TRBD2 (5 bases each). With 4 bases removed from V and 13 bases from J, the gap between germline ends came to 19 bases. The CDR3 sequence is 14 residues long. Germline CDR1 is SGHTA and CDR2 is FQGNSA. CDR3 sequence reads: CASSSRTGALGLFF. CDR3 sequence (DNA): TGTGCCAGCAGCTCCAGGACCGGGGCGTTGGGGCTGTTTTTT.